This passage covers 28 T cell receptor beta chains from one sample sequenced in a study of T cell responses to AZD1222 COVID-19 vaccine. TCRdb keeps only in-frame clones here, not all; method: immunoSEQ multiplex PCR. The sample contains about 140,000 clones, about 90% of which appear only once. The source material was peripheral blood, sampled 28 days after the second AZD1222 dose. The receptors derive from an adult who received the AZD1222 COVID-19 vaccine.

This clone was observed once. V is TRBV27 and J is TRBJ2-4, with a possible D match to TRBD2 (5 bases). The CDR3 spans 14 residues. V lost 8 bases to trimming and J lost 4 bases, with 15 bases between them. Germline V gene sequence: CDR1 MNHEY, CDR2 SMNVEV (reference sequence). The CDR3 sequence: CASGRGQRKNIQYF. For the CDR3, the DNA is TGTGCCAGCGGCCGCGGGCAGAGGAAAAACATTCAGTACTTC.

This clone was seen a handful of times. The chain carries TRBV6-1 and TRBJ1-2; TRBD1 is a possible D gene (5 bases). Germline V gene data show CDR1 as MNHNS and CDR2 as SASEGT. The CDR3 runs to 16 residues. With 3 bases removed from V and 4 bases from J, the gap between germline ends came to 18 bases. CDR3 in amino acids: CASSERAGSEGYGYTF. Here the CDR3 DNA reads TGTGCCAGCAGTGAGAGGGCAGGGTCCGAAGGCTATGGCTACACCTTC.

This clone was observed a single time. This rearrangement joins TRBV7-2 to TRBJ2-3; 8 positions match TRBD2. CDR3 length equals 16 residues. The V gene end was trimmed by 5 bases and the J gene end by 5 bases; junction bases not matched to a gene: 12. Germline values: CDR1 SGHTA, CDR2 FQGNSA. CDR3 loop: CASSPRAGGGIDTQYF. In nucleotides, the CDR3 is TGTGCCAGCAGCCCCCGGGCGGGGGGAGGGATAGATACGCAGTATTTT.

The chain employs TRBV6-5 and TRBJ2-4, with D hard to call. Trimming cost V 3 bases and J 8 bases, with 17 bases left between them. Per the germline V gene, CDR1 is MNHEY and CDR2 is SVGAGI. There are 15 residues in the CDR3. The CDR3 reads CASSYSIRVKDIQYF. In nucleotides, the CDR3 is TGTGCCAGCAGTTATAGTATACGAGTTAAGGACATTCAGTACTTC.

This clone was counted only a few times. V usage is TRBV20-1 and J usage is TRBJ1-2, with D perhaps TRBD1 (5 bases). Germline loops: CDR1 DFQATT, CDR2 SNEGSKA (reference sequence). The V end was cut by 3 bases, the J end by 8 bases, with 13 bases between. This CDR3 has 12 amino acids. The CDR3 is CSASATGTGYTF. The DNA of the CDR3 is TGCAGTGCTAGTGCCACGGGGACGGGCTACACCTTC.

This clone was seen a single time. The rearrangement links TRBV5-4 to TRBJ2-7; D gene uncertain. V was clipped by 3 bases and J by 5 bases, with 12 bases between them. Germline CDR1 and CDR2: SGHNT and YYREEE (reference sequence). The CDR3 has 13 amino acids. The CDR3 bases are TGTGCCAGCAGCTACGACCCCCCGGACGAGCAGTACTTC. Translating gives CASSYDPPDEQYF.

The chain has TRBV19 and TRBJ2-2; no clear D. This CDR3 comprises 14 residues. Trimming cost V 7 bases and J 1 base, with 10 bases left between them. Germline CDR1 reads LNHDA; CDR2 reads SQIVND (reference sequence). The CDR3, as DNA: TGTGCCAGTAAGGGCTACCGGAACACCGGGGAGCTGTTTTTT. It encodes CASKGYRNTGELFF.

In its sample, this clone was seen a few times. The chain has TRBV5-6 and TRBJ2-5; D is perhaps TRBD2 (7 bases). V gave up 1 base and J gave up 4 bases, with 14 bases separating them. The germline CDR1 and CDR2 sequences are SGHDT and YYEEEE. The CDR3 loop spans 15 amino acids. The CDR3 spells CASSLRGGGRETQYF. Here the CDR3 DNA reads TGTGCCAGCAGCTTGCGAGGGGGGGGTCGAGAGACCCAGTACTTC.

J is TRBJ1-2 and V is TRBV18; D is possibly TRBD1 (6 bases). V lost 3 bases and J lost 3, with 11 bases in between. The germline V gene encodes CDR1 KGHSH and CDR2 LQKENI. The CDR3 is 14 residues long. The chain's CDR3 is CASSPLHRDYGYTF. The CDR3 DNA sequence: TGTGCCAGCTCACCGCTTCACAGGGACTATGGCTACACCTTC.

This rearrangement joins TRBV7-2 to TRBJ2-7; a possible D gene is TRBD1 (5 bases). Between the trimmed V and J ends, which lost 4 bases and 4 bases, there was a span of 14 bases. This CDR3 is 14 amino acids long. The germline gives CDR1 SGHTA, CDR2 FQGNSA. The CDR3 DNA sequence: TGTGCCAGCAGCTCAATGGCAGGGCTGTACGAGCAGTACTTC. This encodes CASSSMAGLYEQYF.

V usage is TRBV12-3 or TRBV12-4 and J usage is TRBJ2-2; perhaps TRBD2 as D (6 bases). With 6 bases removed from V and 6 bases from J, the gap between germline ends came to 11 bases. The CDR3 runs 13 residues. The CDR3 nucleotides read TGTGCCAGCAGCTCTAGCGTGGCCGGGGAGCTGTTTTTT. Its protein product is CASSSSVAGELFF.

This rearrangement joins TRBV6-5 to TRBJ1-6, with 8 bases aligning to TRBD1. V shed 4 bases and J 7 bases; nucleotides not matched to a gene: 3. The CDR3 sequence is 14 residues long. Germline CDR1 and CDR2: MNHEY and SVGAGI. The CDR3 DNA follows: TGTGCCAGCAGTTCTCAGGGGGCCAATTCACCCCTCCACTTT. Translation gives CASSSQGANSPLHF.

This sequence joins TRBV7-9 and TRBJ1-4; the D gene is possibly TRBD1 (6 bases). Germline CDR1 SEHNR, CDR2 FQNEAQ (reference sequence). V was cut by 6 bases and J by 2 bases, with 10 bases left in between. There are 14 residues in the CDR3. The CDR3 DNA follows: TGTGCCAGCAGGATTACAGGGACTAATGAAAAACTGTTTTTT. Amino acid sequence: CASRITGTNEKLFF.

The rearrangement uses TRBV5-1 and TRBJ2-2, with 7 bases lining up with TRBD1. Per the germline V gene, CDR1 is SGHRS and CDR2 is YFSETQ. The CDR3 has 15 amino acids. V dropped 2 bases and J dropped 4; count of bases not matched to a gene: 5. The CDR3 nucleotides read TGCGCCAGCAGCTTTATGGGACAGCGCACCGGGGAGCTGTTTTTT. It codes for CASSFMGQRTGELFF. The complete variable domain, with remaining parts taken from reference TRBV5-1 and TRBJ2-2, reads KAGVTQTPRYLIKTRGQQVTLSCSPISGHRSVSWYQQTPGQGLQFLFEYFSETQRNKGNFPGRFSGRQFSNSRSEMNVSTLELGDSALYLCASSFMGQRTGELFFGEGSRLTVL.

This clone was detected only once. This rearrangement joins TRBV5-1 to TRBJ2-1; D perhaps matches TRBD2 (6 bases). The CDR3 runs 15 residues. The ends were cut back, 3 bases at V and 5 bases at J, with 15 bases in the middle. The germline gives CDR1 SGHRS, CDR2 YFSETQ. CDR3 residues: CASSSTSRENNEQFF. Written as DNA, the CDR3 is TGCGCCAGCAGCTCGACTAGTAGAGAAAACAATGAGCAGTTCTTC.

V gene TRBV6-5 combines with J gene TRBJ1-2, with D possibly matching TRBD1 (5 bases). Germline V gene lookup returns CDR1 MNHEY and CDR2 SVGAGI. V was cut by 3 bases and J by 4 bases, with 9 bases left in between. The length of the CDR3 is 13 residues. CDR3 DNA: TGTGCCAGCAGTTATCAGGGTCGCTATGGCTACACCTTC. Protein: CASSYQGRYGYTF.

The chain recombines TRBV2 with TRBJ1-1, with D uncertain. CDR1 is SNHLY, CDR2 FYNNEI, per germline. The V and J ends lost 5 bases and 3 bases respectively, with 10 bases between them. CDR3 length: 13 amino acids. The CDR3 region has the DNA TGTGCCAGCAGTTTGCGGATAGACACTGAAGCTTTCTTT. It codes for CASSLRIDTEAFF.

This clone showed up just once. The chain uses TRBV6-4 and TRBJ2-1; D not certain. The CDR3 contains 13 residues. V was clipped by 5 bases and J by 9 bases, with 14 bases between them. In germline, CDR1 is MRHNA, CDR2 SNTAGT. In DNA, the CDR3 is TGTGCCAGCAGTCCCAATGACGTGGGTGAGCAGTTCTTC. Translated, it gives CASSPNDVGEQFF.

This clone was picked up a small number of times. The CDR3, as DNA: TGCGCCAGCAGCCAAGGCCCAGGGGGTGGGAGCTATGGCTACACCTTC. Its translation is CASSQGPGGGSYGYTF. This sequence joins TRBV4-3 and TRBJ1-2; 7 positions match TRBD1. Trimming removed 1 base from V and 4 bases from J; junction bases left unmatched: 9. This CDR3 has 16 amino acids. CDR1 LGHNA and CDR2 YSLEER come from the germline V gene.

CDR3 loop: CASSPDGELFF. CDR3 bases: TGTGCCAGCAGTCCCGACGGGGAGCTGTTTTTT. J is TRBJ2-2 and V is TRBV28; D gene unclear. V was cut by 5 bases and J by 7 bases, with 5 bases left in between. The CDR3 consists of 11 residues. Germline lookup yields CDR1 MDHEN and CDR2 SYDVKM.

This rearrangement joins TRBV7-6 to TRBJ2-7; a weak D match, TRBD1 (6 bases). Germline assignment: CDR1 SGHVS and CDR2 FNYEAQ. This CDR3 is 15 amino acids long. V lost 5 bases to trimming and J lost 3 bases, with 17 bases between them. The CDR3 region is CASSLTQGLGYEQYF. DNA of the CDR3: TGTGCCAGCAGCCTAACCCAGGGGCTCGGCTACGAGCAGTACTTC.

Remarks on this clone: The sample contains more than one DNA sequence encoding this CDR3. The chain recombines TRBV9 with TRBJ2-1; D unclear. Per germline, CDR1 SGDLS and CDR2 YYNGEE. This CDR3 region has 16 residues. V was cut by 0 bases and J by 2 bases, with 12 bases left in between. CDR3 nucleotides: TGTGCCAGCAGCGTAGTCCCCGGAGCCCCCTACAATGAGCAGTTCTTC. Its protein product is CASSVVPGAPYNEQFF. The full variable domain, completed using reference TRBV9 and TRBJ2-1, is DSGVTQTPKHLITATGQRVTLRCSPRSGDLSVYWYQQSLDQGLQFLIQYYNGEERAKGNILERFSAQQFPDLHSELNLSSLELGDSALYFCASSVVPGAPYNEQFFGPGTRLTVL.

This clone was found a few times. One end of the junction does not line up with germline, which may come from a read error. The gene calls are TRBV7-7 and TRBJ2-3; D is possibly TRBD2 (5 bases). This CDR3 region has 17 residues. Germline assignment: CDR1 SSHAT and CDR2 FNYEAQ (reference sequence). The CDR3 reads CASSPPGRADRIDTQYF. The CDR3 bases are TGTGCTAGCAGCCCCCCCGGTAGAGCGGACCGGATAGATACGCAGTATTTT.

The V gene is TRBV1, the J gene TRBJ2-1; the table calls TRBD2, which could not be checked here. TRBV1 is termed a pseudogene. The CDR3 totals 15 residues. The CDR3 protein is CTSSQASGGHNEQFF. CDR3 in DNA: TGCACCAGCAGCCAGGCTAGCGGGGGTCACAATGAGCAGTTCTTC.

The chain links TRBV6-4 to TRBJ1-2; TRBD1 matches at 7 bases. The V and J ends lost 6 bases and 5 bases, in that order; junction bases with no gene match: 6. The germline gives CDR1 MRHNA, CDR2 SNTAGT. The CDR3 is 13 residues long. The DNA for the CDR3 is TGTGCCAGCAGCCCCCGACAGGGATATGGCTACACCTTC. It encodes CASSPRQGYGYTF.

Only one count was recorded for this clone. The rearrangement uses TRBV11-2 and TRBJ1-1, with D uncertain. The V end was cut by 7 bases, the J end by 11 bases, with 20 bases between. This CDR3 contains 13 residues. Germline CDR1 SGHAT, CDR2 FQNNGV. The CDR3 spells CASKIGPPAKAFF. CDR3 coding DNA: TGTGCCAGCAAGATCGGACCCCCCGCCAAGGCTTTCTTT. The whole variable domain, filled in from reference TRBV11-2 and TRBJ1-1, reads EAGVAQSPRYKIIEKRQSVAFWCNPISGHATLYWYQQILGQGPKLLIQFQNNGVVDDSQLPKDRFSAERLKGVDSTLKIQPAKLEDSAVYLCASKIGPPAKAFFGQGTRLTVV.

The V gene is TRBV27, the J gene TRBJ2-3, with 7 bases matching TRBD1. Germline CDR1 reads MNHEY; CDR2 reads SMNVEV (reference sequence). The J segment lost 1 base and the V segment lost 5 bases, leaving 6 bases of the junction unmatched. This CDR3 contains 15 residues. CDR3 in amino acids: CASSGLGTGTDTQYF. DNA for the CDR3: TGTGCCAGCAGTGGGCTGGGGACAGGCACAGATACGCAGTATTTT.

V usage is TRBV7-2 and J usage is TRBJ2-3, with D unresolved. There are 15 residues in the CDR3. Germline V gene lookup returns CDR1 SGHTA and CDR2 FQGNSA. Trimming cost V 5 bases and J 3 bases, with 15 bases left between them. CDR3 sequence (DNA): TGTGCCAGCAGCCCCCCGGGCTGGCTTACAGATACGCAGTATTTT. This encodes CASSPPGWLTDTQYF.